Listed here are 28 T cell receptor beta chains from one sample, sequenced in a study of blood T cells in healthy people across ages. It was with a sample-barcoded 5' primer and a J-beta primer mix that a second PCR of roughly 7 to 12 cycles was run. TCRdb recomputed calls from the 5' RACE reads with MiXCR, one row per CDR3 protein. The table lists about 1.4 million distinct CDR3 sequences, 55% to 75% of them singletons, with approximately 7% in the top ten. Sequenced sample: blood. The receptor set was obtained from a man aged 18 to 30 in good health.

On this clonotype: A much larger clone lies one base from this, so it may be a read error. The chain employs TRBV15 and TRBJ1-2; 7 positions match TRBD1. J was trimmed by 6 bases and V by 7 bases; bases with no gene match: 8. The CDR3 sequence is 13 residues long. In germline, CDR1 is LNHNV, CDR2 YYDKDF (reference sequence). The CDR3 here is CATTQTGTDGYTF. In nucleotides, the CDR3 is TGTGCCACCACTCAGACAGGGACTGATGGCTACACCTTC.

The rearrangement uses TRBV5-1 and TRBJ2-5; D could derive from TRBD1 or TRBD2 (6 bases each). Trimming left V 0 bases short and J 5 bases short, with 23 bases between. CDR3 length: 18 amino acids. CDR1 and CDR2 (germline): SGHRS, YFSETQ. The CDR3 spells CASSLADSSGVRMETQYF. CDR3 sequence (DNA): TGCGCCAGCAGCTTGGCGGACAGTTCGGGAGTAAGGATGGAGACCCAGTACTTC.

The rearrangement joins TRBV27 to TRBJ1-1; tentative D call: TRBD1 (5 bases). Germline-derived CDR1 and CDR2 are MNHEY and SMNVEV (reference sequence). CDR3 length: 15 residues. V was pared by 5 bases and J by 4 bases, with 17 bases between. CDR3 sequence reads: CASSPYSSGFTEAFF. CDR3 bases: TGTGCCAGCAGTCCCTACTCCTCAGGGTTCACTGAAGCTTTCTTT.

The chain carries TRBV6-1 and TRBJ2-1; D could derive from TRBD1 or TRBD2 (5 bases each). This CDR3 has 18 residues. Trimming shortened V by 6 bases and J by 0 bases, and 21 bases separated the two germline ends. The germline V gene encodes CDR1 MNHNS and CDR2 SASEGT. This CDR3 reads CASRPGRLGMSSYNEQFF. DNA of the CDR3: TGTGCCAGCAGGCCGGGACGGCTAGGTATGAGCTCCTACAATGAGCAGTTCTTC.

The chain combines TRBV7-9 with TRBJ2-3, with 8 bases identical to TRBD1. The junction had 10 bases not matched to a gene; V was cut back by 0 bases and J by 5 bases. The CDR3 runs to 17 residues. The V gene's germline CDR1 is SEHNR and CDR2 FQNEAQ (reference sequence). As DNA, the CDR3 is TGTGCCAGCAGCTTAGCGCGGGGACAGGTTGGGGGAGATACGCAGTATTTT. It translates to CASSLARGQVGGDTQYF.

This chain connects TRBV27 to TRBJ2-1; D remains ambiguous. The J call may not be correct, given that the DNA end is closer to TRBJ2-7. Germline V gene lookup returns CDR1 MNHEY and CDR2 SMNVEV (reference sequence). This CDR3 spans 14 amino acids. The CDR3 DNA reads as TGTGCCAGCAGTTCACCTCGCCCCGGCAATGAGCAGTACTTC. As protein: CASSSPRPGNEQYF.

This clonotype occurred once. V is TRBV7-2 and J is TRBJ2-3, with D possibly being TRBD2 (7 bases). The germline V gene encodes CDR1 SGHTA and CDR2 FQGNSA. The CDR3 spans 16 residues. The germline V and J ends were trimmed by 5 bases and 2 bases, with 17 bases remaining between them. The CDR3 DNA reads TGTGCCAGCAGCCCAGGGGAAGCGGGGCCCACAGATACGCAGTATTTT. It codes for CASSPGEAGPTDTQYF.

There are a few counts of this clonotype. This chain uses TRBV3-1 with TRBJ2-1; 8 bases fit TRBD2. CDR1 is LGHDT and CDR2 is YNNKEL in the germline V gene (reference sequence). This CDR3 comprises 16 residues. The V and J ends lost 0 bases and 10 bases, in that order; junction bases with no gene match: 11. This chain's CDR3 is CASSQEAGLGIKEQFF. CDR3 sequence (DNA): TGTGCCAGCAGCCAAGAGGCGGGACTAGGAATAAAGGAGCAGTTCTTC.

In DNA, the CDR3 is TGTGCCAGCAGCCAAGGGACGAAAGCGAGTAACCAAGAGACCCAGTACTTC. Translated: CASSQGTKASNQETQYF. The chain couples TRBV4-2 to TRBJ2-5; D unresolved. CDR1 is LGHNA and CDR2 is YNFKEQ in the germline V gene. The CDR3 is made up of 17 amino acids. The ends were cut back, 1 base at V and 0 bases at J, with 15 bases in the middle.

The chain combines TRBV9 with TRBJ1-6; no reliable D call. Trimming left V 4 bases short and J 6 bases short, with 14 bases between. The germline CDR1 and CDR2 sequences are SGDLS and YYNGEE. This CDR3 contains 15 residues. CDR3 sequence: CASSTREGSNSPLHF. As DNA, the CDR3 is TGTGCCAGCAGCACCCGCGAAGGGAGTAATTCACCCCTCCACTTT.

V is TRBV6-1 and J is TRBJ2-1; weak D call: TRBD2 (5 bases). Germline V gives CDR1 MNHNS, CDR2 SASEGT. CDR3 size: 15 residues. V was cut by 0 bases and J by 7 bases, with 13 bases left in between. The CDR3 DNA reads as TGTGCCAGCAGTGAAGCGCGGGTCGGAATAAATGAGCAGTTCTTC. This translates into CASSEARVGINEQFF.

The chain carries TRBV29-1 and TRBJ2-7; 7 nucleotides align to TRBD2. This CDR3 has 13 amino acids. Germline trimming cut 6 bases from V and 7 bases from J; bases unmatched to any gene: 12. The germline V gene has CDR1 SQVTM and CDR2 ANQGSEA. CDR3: CSVHDGGYNEQYF. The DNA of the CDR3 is TGCAGCGTCCACGACGGGGGGTACAATGAGCAGTACTTC.

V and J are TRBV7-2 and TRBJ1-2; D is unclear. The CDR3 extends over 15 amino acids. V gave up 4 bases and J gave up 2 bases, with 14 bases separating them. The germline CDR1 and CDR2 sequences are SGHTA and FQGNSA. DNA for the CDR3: TGTGCCAGCAGCTCCCGCGCACACCCCAACTATGGCTACACCTTC. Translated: CASSSRAHPNYGYTF.

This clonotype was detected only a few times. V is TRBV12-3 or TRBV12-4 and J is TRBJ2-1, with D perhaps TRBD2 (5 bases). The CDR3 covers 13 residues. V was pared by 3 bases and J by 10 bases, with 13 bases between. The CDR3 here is CASSFEMGGEQFF. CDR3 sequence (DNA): TGTGCCAGCAGTTTTGAAATGGGCGGGGAGCAGTTCTTC.

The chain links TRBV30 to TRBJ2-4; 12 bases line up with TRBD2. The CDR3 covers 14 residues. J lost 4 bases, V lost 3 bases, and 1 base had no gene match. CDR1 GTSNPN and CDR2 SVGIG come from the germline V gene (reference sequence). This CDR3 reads CAWRLAGGKNIQYF. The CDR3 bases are TGTGCCTGGAGACTAGCGGGAGGTAAAAACATTCAGTACTTC. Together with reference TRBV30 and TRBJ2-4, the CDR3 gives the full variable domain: SQTIHQWPATLVQPVGSPLSLECTVEGTSNPNLYWYRQAAGRGLQLLFYSVGIGQISSEVPQNLSASRPQDRQFILSSKKLLLSDSGFYLCAWRLAGGKNIQYFGAGTRLSVL.

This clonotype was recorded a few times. The CDR3 nucleotides read TGCGCCAGCAGCCAAGCCTTCGTTGACAGGGGGCGCGGAGAGACCCAGTACTTC. It translates to CASSQAFVDRGRGETQYF. The genes are TRBV4-3 and TRBJ2-5; 10 bases match TRBD1. J lost 4 bases, V lost 1 base, and 12 bases had no gene match. The germline V gene encodes CDR1 LGHNA and CDR2 YSLEER. The CDR3 sequence is 18 residues long.

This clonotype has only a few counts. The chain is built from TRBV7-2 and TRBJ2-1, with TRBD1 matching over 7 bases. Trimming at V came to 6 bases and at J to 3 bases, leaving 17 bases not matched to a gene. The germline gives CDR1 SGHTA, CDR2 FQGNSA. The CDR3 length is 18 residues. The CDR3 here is CASSRQGDSPTYYNEQFF. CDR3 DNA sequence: TGTGCCAGCAGTCGACAAGGGGACAGTCCGACTTACTACAATGAGCAGTTCTTC.

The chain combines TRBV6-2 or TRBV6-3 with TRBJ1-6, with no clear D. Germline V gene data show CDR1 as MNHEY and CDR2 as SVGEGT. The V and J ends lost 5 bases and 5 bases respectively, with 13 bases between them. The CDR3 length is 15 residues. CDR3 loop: CASSKFRENNSPLHF. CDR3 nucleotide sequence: TGTGCCAGCAGTAAATTCCGGGAGAATAATTCACCCCTCCACTTT.

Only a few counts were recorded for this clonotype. CDR3 amino acids: CASSTLGTGLETQYF. The CDR3 region has the DNA TGTGCCAGCAGTACCCTGGGGACAGGGTTAGAGACCCAGTACTTC. The chain carries TRBV6-5 and TRBJ2-5; 9 positions agree with TRBD1. The CDR3 sequence is 15 residues long. CDR1 is MNHEY, CDR2 SVGAGI, per germline. V gave up 5 bases and J gave up 4 bases; unmatched junction bases: 8.

Here the CDR3 reads CSVELRQQETQYF. The CDR3 bases are TGCAGCGTTGAATTGAGACAGCAAGAGACCCAGTACTTC. The gene calls are TRBV29-1 and TRBJ2-5; D possibly corresponds to TRBD1 (5 bases). The CDR3 contains 13 residues. In germline, CDR1 is SQVTM, CDR2 ANQGSEA. Trimming stripped 2 bases from V and 2 bases from J, with 9 bases between.

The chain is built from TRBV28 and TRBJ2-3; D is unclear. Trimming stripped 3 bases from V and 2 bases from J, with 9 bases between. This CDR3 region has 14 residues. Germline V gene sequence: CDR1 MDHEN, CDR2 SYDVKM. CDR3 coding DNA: TGTGCCAGCAGTTTCCTAACTGCCACAGATACGCAGTATTTT. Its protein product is CASSFLTATDTQYF. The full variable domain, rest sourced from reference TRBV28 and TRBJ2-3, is DVKVTQSSRYLVKRTGEKVFLECVQDMDHENMFWYRQDPGLGLRLIYFSYDVKMKEKGDIPEGYSVSREKKERFSLILESASTNQTSMYLCASSFLTATDTQYFGPGTRLTVL.

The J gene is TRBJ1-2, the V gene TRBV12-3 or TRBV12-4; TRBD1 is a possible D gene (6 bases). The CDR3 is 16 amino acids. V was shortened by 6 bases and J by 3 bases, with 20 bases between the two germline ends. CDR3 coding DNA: TGTGCCAGCAGCCCGGGTCGGTGGGGGCGCGACTATGGCTACACCTTC. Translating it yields CASSPGRWGRDYGYTF.

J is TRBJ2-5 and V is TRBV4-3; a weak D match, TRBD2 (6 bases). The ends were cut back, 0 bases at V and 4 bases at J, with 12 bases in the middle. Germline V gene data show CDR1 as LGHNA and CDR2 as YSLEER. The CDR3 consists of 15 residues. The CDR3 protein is CASSQDGEEPETQYF. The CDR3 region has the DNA TGCGCCAGCAGCCAAGATGGGGAGGAGCCAGAGACCCAGTACTTC.

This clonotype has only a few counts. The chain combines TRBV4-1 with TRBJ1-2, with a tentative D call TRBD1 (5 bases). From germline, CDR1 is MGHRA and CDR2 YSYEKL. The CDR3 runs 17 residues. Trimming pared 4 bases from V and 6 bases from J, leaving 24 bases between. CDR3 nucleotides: TGCGCCAGCAGCCGAACACCCTTCGACAGCCCATGGAATGGCTACACCTTC. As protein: CASSRTPFDSPWNGYTF.

The CDR3 loop reads CASSLGMIEAFF. CDR3 DNA sequence: TGTGCCAGCAGCTTAGGGATGATTGAAGCTTTCTTT. The rearrangement links TRBV7-9 to TRBJ1-1; no definite D call. V dropped 1 base and J dropped 7 bases, with 7 bases sitting between them. The V gene's germline CDR1 is SEHNR and CDR2 FQNEAQ (reference sequence). This CDR3 comprises 12 residues.

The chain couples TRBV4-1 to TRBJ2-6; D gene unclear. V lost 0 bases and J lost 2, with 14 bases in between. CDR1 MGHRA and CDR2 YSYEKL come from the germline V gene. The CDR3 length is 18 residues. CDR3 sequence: CASSQDGSGGTGANVLTF. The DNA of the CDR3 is TGCGCCAGCAGCCAAGATGGGTCGGGTGGGACTGGGGCCAACGTCCTGACTTTC.

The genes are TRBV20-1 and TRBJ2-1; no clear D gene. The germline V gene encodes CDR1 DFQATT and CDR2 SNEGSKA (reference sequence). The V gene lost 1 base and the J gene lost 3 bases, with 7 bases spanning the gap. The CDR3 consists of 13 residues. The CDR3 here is CSARVAVYNEQFF. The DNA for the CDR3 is TGCAGTGCTAGAGTTGCAGTCTACAATGAGCAGTTCTTC.

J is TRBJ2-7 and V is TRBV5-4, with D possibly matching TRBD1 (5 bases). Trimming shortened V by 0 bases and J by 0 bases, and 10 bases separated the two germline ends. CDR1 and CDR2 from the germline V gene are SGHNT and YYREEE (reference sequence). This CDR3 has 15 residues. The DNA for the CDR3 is TGTGCCAGCAGCTTGGGGGGCCTAACCTCCTACGAGCAGTACTTC. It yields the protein CASSLGGLTSYEQYF.